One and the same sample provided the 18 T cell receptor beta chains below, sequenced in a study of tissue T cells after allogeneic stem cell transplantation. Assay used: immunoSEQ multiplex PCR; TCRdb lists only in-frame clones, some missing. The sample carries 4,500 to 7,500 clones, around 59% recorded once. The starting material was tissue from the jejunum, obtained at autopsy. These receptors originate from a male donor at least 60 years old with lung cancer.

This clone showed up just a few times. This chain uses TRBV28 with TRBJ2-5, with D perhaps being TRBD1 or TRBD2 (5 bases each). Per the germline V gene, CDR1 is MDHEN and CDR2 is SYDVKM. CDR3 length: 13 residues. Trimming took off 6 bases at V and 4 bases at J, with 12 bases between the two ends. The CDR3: CASSKTAVETQYF. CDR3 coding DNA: TGTGCCAGCAGCAAGACAGCGGTAGAGACCCAGTACTTC.

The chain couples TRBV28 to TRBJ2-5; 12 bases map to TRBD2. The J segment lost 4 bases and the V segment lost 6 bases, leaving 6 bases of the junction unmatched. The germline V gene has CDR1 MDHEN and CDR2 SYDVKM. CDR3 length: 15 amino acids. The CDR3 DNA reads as TGTGCCAGCAGCCAAACGGGACTAGCGGGAGAGACCCAGTACTTC. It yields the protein CASSQTGLAGETQYF.

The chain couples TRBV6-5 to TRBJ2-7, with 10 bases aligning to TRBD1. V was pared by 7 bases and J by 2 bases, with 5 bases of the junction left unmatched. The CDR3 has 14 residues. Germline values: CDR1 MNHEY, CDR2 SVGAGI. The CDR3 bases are TGTGCCAGCAATAGACAGGGGGCTACCTACGAGCAGTACTTC. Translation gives CASNRQGATYEQYF.

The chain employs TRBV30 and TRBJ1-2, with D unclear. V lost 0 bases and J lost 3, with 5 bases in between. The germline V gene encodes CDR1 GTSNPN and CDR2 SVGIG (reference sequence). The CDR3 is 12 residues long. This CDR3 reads CAWSVADYGYTF. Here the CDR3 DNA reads TGTGCCTGGAGTGTGGCAGACTATGGCTACACCTTC.

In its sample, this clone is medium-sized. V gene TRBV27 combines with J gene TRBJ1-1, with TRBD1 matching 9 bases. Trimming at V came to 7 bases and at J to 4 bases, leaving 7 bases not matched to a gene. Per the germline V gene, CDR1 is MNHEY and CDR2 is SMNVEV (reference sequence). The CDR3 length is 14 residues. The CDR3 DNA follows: TGTGCCAGCAACCCGACAGGGGGATTCACTGAAGCTTTCTTT. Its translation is CASNPTGGFTEAFF.

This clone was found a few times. The CDR3 region is CASSQDRHNEQFF. In nucleotides, the CDR3 is TGTGCCAGCAGCCAAGATCGGCACAATGAGCAGTTCTTC. The chain has TRBV3-1 (or the pseudogene TRBV3-2) and TRBJ2-1; D is unresolved. The CDR3 spans 13 residues. Trimming pared 0 bases from V and 5 bases from J, leaving 5 bases between. Looked up from germline, CDR1 is LGHDT and CDR2 is YNNKEL (reference sequence).

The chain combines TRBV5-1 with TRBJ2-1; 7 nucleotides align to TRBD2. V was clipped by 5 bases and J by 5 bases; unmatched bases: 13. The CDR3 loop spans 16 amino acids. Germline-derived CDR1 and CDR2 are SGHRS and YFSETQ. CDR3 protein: CASSHLSGRLNNEQFF. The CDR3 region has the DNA TGCGCCAGCAGTCATCTTAGCGGGCGGCTAAACAATGAGCAGTTCTTC.

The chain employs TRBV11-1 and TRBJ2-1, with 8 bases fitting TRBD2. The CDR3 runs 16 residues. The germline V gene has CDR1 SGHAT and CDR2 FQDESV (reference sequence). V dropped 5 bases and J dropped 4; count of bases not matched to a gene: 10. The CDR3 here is CASSRGASGLYNEQFF. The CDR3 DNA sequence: TGTGCCAGCAGCCGGGGGGCTAGCGGGCTTTACAATGAGCAGTTCTTC. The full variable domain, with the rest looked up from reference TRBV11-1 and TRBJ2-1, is EAEVAQSPRYKITEKSQAVAFWCDPISGHATLYWYRQILGQGPELLVQFQDESVVDDSQLPKDRFSAERLKGVDSTLKIQPAELGDSAMYLCASSRGASGLYNEQFFGPGTRLTVL.

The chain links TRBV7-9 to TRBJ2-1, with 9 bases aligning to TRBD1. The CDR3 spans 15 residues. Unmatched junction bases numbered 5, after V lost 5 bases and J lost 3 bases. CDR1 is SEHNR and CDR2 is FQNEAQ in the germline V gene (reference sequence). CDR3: CASSPGQGNYNEQFF. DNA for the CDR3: TGTGCCAGCAGCCCGGGACAGGGTAACTACAATGAGCAGTTCTTC.

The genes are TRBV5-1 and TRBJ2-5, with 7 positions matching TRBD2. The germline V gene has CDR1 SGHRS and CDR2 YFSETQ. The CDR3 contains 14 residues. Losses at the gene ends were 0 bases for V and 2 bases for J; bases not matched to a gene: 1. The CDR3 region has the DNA TGCGCCAGCAGCTTGGGGCGGGGGCAAGAGACCCAGTACTTC. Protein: CASSLGRGQETQYF.

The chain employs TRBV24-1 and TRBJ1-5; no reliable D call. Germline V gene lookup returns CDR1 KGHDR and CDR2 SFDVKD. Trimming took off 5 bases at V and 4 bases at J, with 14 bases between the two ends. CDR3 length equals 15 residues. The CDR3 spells CATSGSRIINQPQHF. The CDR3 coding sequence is TGTGCCACCAGTGGAAGTCGGATAATAAATCAGCCCCAGCATTTT.

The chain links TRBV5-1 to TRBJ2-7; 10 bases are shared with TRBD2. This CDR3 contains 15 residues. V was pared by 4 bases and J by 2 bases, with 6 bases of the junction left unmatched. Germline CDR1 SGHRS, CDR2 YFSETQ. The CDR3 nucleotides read TGCGCCAGCAGCCCTACTAGCGGGACCCCCTACGAGCAGTACTTC. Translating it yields CASSPTSGTPYEQYF.

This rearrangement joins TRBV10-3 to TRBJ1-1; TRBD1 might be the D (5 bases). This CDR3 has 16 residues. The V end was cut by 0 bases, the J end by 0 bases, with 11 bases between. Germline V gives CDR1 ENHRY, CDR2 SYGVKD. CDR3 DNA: TGTGCCATCAGTGAGTCAGGACGGGGGGTGAACACTGAAGCTTTCTTT. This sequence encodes CAISESGRGVNTEAFF.

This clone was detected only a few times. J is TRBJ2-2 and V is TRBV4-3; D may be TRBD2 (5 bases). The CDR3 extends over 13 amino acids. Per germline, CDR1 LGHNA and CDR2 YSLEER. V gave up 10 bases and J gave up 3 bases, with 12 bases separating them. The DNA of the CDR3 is TGCGCCACGCGGGCCTCCGACACCGGGGAGCTGTTTTTT. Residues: CATRASDTGELFF.

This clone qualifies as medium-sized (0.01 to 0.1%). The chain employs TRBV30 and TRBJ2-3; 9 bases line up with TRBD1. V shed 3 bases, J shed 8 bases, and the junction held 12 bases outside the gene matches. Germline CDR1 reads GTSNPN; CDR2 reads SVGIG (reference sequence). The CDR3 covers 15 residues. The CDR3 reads CAWSQDRGKLGTQYF. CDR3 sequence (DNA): TGTGCCTGGAGCCAGGACAGGGGAAAACTTGGTACGCAGTATTTT.

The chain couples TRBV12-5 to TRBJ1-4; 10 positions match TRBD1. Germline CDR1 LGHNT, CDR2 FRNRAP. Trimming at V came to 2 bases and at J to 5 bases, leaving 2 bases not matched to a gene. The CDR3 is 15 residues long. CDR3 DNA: TGTGCTAGTGGTTTGTTGGGACAGGGGAATGAAAAACTGTTTTTT. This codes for CASGLLGQGNEKLFF.

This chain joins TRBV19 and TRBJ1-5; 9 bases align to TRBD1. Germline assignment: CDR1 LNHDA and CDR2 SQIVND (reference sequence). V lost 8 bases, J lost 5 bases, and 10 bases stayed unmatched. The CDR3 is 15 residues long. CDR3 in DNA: TGTGCCAGTCATAAGGTGGACAGGGGAGATCAGCCCCAGCATTTT. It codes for CASHKVDRGDQPQHF.

The CDR3 region has the DNA TGTGCCAGCTCACCCCCTAGCACAGATACGCAGTATTTT. Its protein is CASSPPSTDTQYF. The J gene is TRBJ2-3, the V gene TRBV18; no clear D gene. With 3 bases removed from V and 0 bases from J, the gap between germline ends came to 4 bases. Germline CDR1 and CDR2: KGHSH and LQKENI. This CDR3 region has 13 residues.